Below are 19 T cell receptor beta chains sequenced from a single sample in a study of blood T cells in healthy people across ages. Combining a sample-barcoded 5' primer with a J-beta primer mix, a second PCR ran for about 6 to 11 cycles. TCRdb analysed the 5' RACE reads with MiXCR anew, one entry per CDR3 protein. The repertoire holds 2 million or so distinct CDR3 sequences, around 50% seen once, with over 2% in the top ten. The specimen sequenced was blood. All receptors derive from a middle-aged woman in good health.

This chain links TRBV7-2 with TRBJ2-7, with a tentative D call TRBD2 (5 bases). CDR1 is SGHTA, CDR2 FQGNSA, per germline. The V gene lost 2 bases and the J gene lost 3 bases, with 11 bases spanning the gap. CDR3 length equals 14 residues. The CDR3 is CASSLTAGIYEQYF. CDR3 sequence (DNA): TGTGCCAGCAGCTTAACGGCCGGGATCTACGAGCAGTACTTC.

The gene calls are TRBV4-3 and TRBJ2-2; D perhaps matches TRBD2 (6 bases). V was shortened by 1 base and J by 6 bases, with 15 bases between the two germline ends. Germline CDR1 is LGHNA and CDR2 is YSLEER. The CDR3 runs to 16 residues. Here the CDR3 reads CASSQVPPGGAGELFF. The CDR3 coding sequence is TGCGCCAGCAGCCAAGTCCCCCCAGGCGGGGCCGGGGAGCTGTTTTTT.

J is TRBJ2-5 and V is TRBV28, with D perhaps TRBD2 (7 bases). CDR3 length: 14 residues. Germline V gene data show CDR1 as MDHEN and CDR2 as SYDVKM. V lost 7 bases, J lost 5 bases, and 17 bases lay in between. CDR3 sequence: CASKGGSLVETQYF. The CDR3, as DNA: TGTGCCAGCAAGGGGGGGTCGTTGGTGGAGACCCAGTACTTC.

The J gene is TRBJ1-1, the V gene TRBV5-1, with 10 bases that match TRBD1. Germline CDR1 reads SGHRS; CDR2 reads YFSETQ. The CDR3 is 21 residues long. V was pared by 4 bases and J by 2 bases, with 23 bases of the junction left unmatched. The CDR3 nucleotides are TGCGCCAGCAGCGTCTCCGGGACAGGGGCATTTCGCCCAACAATAAACACTGAAGCTTTCTTT. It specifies CASSVSGTGAFRPTINTEAFF.

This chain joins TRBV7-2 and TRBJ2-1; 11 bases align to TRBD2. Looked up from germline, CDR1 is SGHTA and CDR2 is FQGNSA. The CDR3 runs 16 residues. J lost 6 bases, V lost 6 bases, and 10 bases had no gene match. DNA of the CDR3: TGTGCCAGCAGGCATCCAGGACTAGCGGGCATCAATGAGCAGTTCTTC. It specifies CASRHPGLAGINEQFF. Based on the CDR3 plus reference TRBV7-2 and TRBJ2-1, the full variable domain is GAGVSQSPSNKVTEKGKDVELRCDPISGHTALYWYRQSLGQGLEFLIYFQGNSAPDKSGLPSDRFSAERTGGSVSTLTIQRTQQEDSAVYLCASRHPGLAGINEQFFGPGTRLTVL.

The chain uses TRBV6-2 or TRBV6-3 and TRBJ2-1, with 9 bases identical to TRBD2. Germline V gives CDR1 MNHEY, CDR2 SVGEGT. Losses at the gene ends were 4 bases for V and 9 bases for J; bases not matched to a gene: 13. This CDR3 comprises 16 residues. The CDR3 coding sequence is TGTGCCAGCAGTTTACTCTTTGGCGGGGGGGCAGGTGAGCAGTTCTTC. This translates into CASSLLFGGGAGEQFF.

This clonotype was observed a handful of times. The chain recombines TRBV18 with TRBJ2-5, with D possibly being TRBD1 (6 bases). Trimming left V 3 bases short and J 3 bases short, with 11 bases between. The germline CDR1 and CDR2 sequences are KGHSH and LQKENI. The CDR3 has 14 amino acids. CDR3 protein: CASSPGGVKETQYF. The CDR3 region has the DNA TGTGCCAGCTCACCTGGGGGCGTAAAAGAGACCCAGTACTTC.

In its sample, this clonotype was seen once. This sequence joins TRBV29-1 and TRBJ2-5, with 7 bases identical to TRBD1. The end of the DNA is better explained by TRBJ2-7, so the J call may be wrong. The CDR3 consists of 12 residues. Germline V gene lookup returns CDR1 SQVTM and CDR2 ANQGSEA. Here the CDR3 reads CSAWDSLGEQYF. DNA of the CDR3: TGCAGCGCCTGGGACAGTTTGGGCGAGCAGTACTTC.

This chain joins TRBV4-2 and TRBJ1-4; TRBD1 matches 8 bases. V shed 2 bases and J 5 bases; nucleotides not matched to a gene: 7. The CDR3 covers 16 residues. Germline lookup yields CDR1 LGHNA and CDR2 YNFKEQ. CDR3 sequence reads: CASSQTPGGRNEKLFF. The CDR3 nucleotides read TGTGCCAGCAGCCAAACCCCAGGGGGCCGGAATGAAAAACTGTTTTTT.

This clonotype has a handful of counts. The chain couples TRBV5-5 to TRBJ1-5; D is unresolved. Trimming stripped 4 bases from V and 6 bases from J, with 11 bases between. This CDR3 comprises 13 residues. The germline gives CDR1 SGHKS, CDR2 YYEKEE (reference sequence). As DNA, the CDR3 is TGTGCCAGCAGCCCGACCGACATTCAGCCCCAGCATTTT. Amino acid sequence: CASSPTDIQPQHF.

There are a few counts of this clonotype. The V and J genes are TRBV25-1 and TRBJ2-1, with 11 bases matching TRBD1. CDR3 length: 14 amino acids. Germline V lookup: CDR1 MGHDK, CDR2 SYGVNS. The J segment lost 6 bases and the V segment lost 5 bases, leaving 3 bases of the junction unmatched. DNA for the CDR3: TGTGCCAGCAGTACCGGGACAGGGGGCAATGAGCAGTTCTTC. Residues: CASSTGTGGNEQFF.

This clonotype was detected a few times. CDR3 in amino acids: CASSLGASGASSYNEQFF. The CDR3 DNA follows: TGTGCCAGCAGCTTAGGCGCTAGCGGGGCAAGCTCCTACAATGAGCAGTTCTTC. This chain joins TRBV11-1 and TRBJ2-1; 9 bases fit TRBD2. After removal of 1 base from V and 0 bases from J, the junction contained 7 bases not matched to a gene. The germline CDR1 and CDR2 sequences are SGHAT and FQDESV (reference sequence). The CDR3 sequence is 18 residues long. Full variable domain (outside the CDR3, taken from reference TRBV11-1 and TRBJ2-1): EAEVAQSPRYKITEKSQAVAFWCDPISGHATLYWYRQILGQGPELLVQFQDESVVDDSQLPKDRFSAERLKGVDSTLKIQPAELGDSAMYLCASSLGASGASSYNEQFFGPGTRLTVL.

The CDR3 spells CSADLRGRDNEQFF. CDR3 sequence (DNA): TGCAGTGCTGACCTCCGGGGCAGAGACAATGAGCAGTTCTTC. The rearrangement joins TRBV20-1 to TRBJ2-1, with D tentatively TRBD1 or TRBD2 (5 bases each). The CDR3 contains 14 residues. The V end was cut by 5 bases, the J end by 5 bases, with 16 bases between. Germline V CDR1 and CDR2: DFQATT, SNEGSKA (reference sequence).

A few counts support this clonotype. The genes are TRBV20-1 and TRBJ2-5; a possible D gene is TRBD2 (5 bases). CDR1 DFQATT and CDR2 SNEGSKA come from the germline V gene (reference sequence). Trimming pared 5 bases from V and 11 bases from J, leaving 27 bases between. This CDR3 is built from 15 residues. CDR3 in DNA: TGCAGTGCTCCTTCCGAGGGCCGCCTGGAGAGTGAGCAGTACTTC. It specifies CSAPSEGRLESEQYF.

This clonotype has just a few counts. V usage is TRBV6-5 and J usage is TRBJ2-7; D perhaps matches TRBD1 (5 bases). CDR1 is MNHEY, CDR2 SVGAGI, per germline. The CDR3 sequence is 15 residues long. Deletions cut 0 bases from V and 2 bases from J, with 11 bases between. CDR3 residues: CASSYSRAGPYEQYF. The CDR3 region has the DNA TGTGCCAGCAGTTACTCCAGGGCAGGGCCCTACGAGCAGTACTTC.

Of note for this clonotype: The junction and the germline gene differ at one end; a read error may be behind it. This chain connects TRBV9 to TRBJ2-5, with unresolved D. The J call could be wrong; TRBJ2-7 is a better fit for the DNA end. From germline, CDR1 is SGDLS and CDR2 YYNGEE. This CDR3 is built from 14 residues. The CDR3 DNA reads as TGTGCCTGCAGCGAAAAGTTCCGATCCTACGAGCAGTACTTC. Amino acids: CACSEKFRSYEQYF.

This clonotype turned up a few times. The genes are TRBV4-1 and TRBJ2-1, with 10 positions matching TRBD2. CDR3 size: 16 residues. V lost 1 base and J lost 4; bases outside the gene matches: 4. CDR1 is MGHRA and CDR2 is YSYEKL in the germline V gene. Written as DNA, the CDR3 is TGCGCCAGCAGCCAAGTCGGAGCGGGGGGGTACAATGAGCAGTTCTTC. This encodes CASSQVGAGGYNEQFF.

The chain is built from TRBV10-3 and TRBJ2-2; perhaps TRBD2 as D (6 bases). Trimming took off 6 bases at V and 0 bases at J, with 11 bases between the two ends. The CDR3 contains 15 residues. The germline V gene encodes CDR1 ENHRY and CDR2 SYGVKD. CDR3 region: CAIRRDATNTGELFF. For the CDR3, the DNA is TGTGCCATCAGGCGGGACGCAACGAACACCGGGGAGCTGTTTTTT.

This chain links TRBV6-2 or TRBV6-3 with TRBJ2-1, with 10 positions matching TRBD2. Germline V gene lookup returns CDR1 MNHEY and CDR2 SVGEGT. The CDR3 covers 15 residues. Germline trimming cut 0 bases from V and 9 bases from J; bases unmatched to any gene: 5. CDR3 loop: CASSYSKLAGGEQFF. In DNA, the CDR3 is TGTGCCAGCAGTTACTCGAAATTAGCGGGGGGTGAGCAGTTCTTC.